This TCR beta chain is from a study of blood T cell repertoires in COVID-19. For the study at large: T cells, B-cell-depleted T cells, or PBMCs provided the cDNA or gDNA that served as material.

Germline V CDR1 and CDR2: SEHNR, FQNEAQ (reference sequence). The CDR3 extends over 14 amino acids. Trimming pared 2 bases from V and 4 bases from J, leaving 11 bases between. Some clones are missing from TCRdb's copy, which holds only in-frame ones; the method was immunoSEQ multiplex PCR. The table has about 120,000 clones, 75% to 90% seen once; the top ten hold more than 10%. The TCR comes from a human donor in a cohort sampled during active COVID-19. The chain uses TRBV7-9 and TRBJ1-1; D is possibly TRBD1 (5 bases). The sequenced material came from peripheral blood. As DNA, the CDR3 is TGTGCCAGCAGCTTACGGCAGGGTGGCACTGAAGCTTTCTTT. This translates into CASSLRQGGTEAFF.